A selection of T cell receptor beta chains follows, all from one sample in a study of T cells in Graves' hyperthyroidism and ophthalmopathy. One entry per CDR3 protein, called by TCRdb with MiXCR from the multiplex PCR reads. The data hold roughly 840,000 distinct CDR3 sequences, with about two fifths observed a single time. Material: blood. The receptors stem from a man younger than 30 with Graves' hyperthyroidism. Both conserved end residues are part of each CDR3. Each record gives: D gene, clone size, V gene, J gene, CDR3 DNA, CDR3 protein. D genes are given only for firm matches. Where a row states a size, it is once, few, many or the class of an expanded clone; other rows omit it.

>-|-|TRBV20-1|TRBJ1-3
TGCAGTGCTAGGCACCGGCTCTCTGGAAACACCATATATTTT
CSARHRLSGNTIYF
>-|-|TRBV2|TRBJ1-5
TGTGCCAGCATCCTCGACGGGGGTGGCAATCAGCCCCAGCATTTT
CASILDGGGNQPQHF
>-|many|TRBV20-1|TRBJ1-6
TGCAGTGCTGGCGGAGGAACGGATGAGCTTAAGCCGGATTCACCCCTCCACTTT
CSAGGGTDELKPDSPLHF
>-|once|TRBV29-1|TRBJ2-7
TGCAGCGTTGTGGGGGAGGGGGCCGGCGAGCAGTACTTC
CSVVGEGAGEQYF
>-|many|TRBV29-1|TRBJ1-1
TGCAGCGTCGATGAGGGCATGAACACTGAAGCTTTCTTT
CSVDEGMNTEAFF
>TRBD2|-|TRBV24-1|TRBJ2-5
TGTGCCACCAGTGACCGGGGACTAGCGGGACTAGAGACCCAGTACTTC
CATSDRGLAGLETQYF
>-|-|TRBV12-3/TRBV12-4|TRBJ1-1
TGTGCCAGCAGGAGCCTTTTGAACACTGAAGCTTTCTTT
CASRSLLNTEAFF
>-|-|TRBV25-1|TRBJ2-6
TGTGCCAGCGTTGAGGATGGGGCCAACGTCCTGACTTTC
CASVEDGANVLTF
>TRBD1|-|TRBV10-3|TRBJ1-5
TGTGCCAGCAGTGAAGAGGTGACAGGGAGTCAGCCCCAGCATTTT
CASSEEVTGSQPQHF
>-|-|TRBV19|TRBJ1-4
TGTGCCAGTGCAGGCGGAGGGGATCGGGAAAAACTGTTTTTT
CASAGGGDREKLFF
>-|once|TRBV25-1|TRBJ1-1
TGTGCCAGCACGGTAAGGGCTGACACTGAAGCTTTCTTT
CASTVRADTEAFF
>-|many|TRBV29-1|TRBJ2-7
TGCAGCGTTAAAGACCGACAAGGGGTAGAGCAGTACTTC
CSVKDRQGVEQYF
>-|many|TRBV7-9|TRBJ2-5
TGTGCCAGCAGCTTAGCGCTAATGAAAGAGACCCAGTACTTC
CASSLALMKETQYF
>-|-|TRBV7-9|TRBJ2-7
TGTGCCTGGGGGCGGGGGAATTACGAGCAGTACTTC
CAWGRGNYEQYF
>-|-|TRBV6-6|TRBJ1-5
TGTGCCAGCAAGGGTTGGGGCGGCAGCAATCAGCCCCAGCATTTT
CASKGWGGSNQPQHF
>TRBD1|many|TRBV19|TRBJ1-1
TGTGCCAGCAGGGGACAGATGAACACTGAAGCTTTCTTT
CASRGQMNTEAFF
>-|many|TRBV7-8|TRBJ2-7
TGTGCCAGCAGCCCGCAAGCGGGTAGCTCCTACGAGCAGTACTTC
CASSPQAGSSYEQYF
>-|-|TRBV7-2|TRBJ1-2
TGTGCCAGCAGCTACGATCCAGGAGTGGGTGTCAACTATGGCTACACCTTC
CASSYDPGVGVNYGYTF
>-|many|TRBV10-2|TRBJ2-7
TGCGCCACCCTGATGGGCGAGCAGTACTTC
CATLMGEQYF
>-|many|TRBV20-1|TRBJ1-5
TGCAGTGCTAGTTCAGGGACTCATAGCAATCAGCCCCAGCATTTT
CSASSGTHSNQPQHF
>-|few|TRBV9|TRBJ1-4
TGTGCCAGCAGCGTATCAGGGGCTGCGACTAATGAAAAACTGTTTTTT
CASSVSGAATNEKLFF
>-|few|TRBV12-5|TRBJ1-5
TGTGCTAGTGGTTTGGGACCGGATCAGCCCCAGCATTTT
CASGLGPDQPQHF
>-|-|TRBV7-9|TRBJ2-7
TGTGCCAGCAGCCCGCCGGACAGCCCGCATGTTTACGAGCAGTACTTC
CASSPPDSPHVYEQYF
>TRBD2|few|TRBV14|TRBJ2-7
TGTGCCAGCAGCCTCCTAGCGGGTGATCGGGAGCAGTACTTC
CASSLLAGDREQYF
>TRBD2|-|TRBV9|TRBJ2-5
TGTGCCAGCAGCGCGACAGGGGGACTAGCGGGAGAGACCCAGTACTTC
CASSATGGLAGETQYF
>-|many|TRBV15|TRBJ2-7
TGTGCCACCAGCAGAGGGACCGGGGCTTACGAGCAGTACTTC
CATSRGTGAYEQYF
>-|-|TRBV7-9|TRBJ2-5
TGTGCCAGCAGCCCCCCCCCCGGGACCCAGTACTTC
CASSPPPGTQYF
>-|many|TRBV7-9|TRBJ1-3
TGTGCCAGCAGCTTTAGGCGGGACTCTGGAAACACCATATATTTT
CASSFRRDSGNTIYF
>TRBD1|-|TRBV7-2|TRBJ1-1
TGTGCCAGCAGCCCTAGGACAGGGGCCGAATCTTTCTTT
CASSPRTGAESFF
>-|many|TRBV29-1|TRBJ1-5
TGCAGCGTTGTTATGTCCCCAGGCCAGCCCCAGCATTTT
CSVVMSPGQPQHF
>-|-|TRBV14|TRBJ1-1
TGTGCCAGCAGCCAATTTGGGGAGATTGAAGCTTTCTTT
CASSQFGEIEAFF
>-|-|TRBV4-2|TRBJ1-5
TGTGCCAGCAGCCGGACGGGGGGGATCGATCAGCCCCAGCATTTT
CASSRTGGIDQPQHF
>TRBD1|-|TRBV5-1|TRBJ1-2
TGCGCCAGCAGCCACGGAGGGGGCGCTTATGGCTACACCTTC
CASSHGGGAYGYTF
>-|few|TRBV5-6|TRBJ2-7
TGTGCCAGCAGCTATGGGACCGGAGTCTACGAGCAGTACTTC
CASSYGTGVYEQYF
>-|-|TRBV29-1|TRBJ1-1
TGCAGGGCAGACACTGAAGCTTTCTTT
CRADTEAFF
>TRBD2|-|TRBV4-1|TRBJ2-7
TGCGCCAGCAGCCAAGGCCCCGGGACTAGCGGGATTTACGAGCAGTACTTC
CASSQGPGTSGIYEQYF
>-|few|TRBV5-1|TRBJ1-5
TGCGCCAGCAGCTTGGTAGGGGAGAGGAATCAGCCCCAGCATTTT
CASSLVGERNQPQHF
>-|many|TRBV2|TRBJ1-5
TGTGCCAGCCGGCCAGCCGGAAGCAATCAGCCCCAGCATTTT
CASRPAGSNQPQHF
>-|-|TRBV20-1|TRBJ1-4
TGCAGTGCTAGAGATAGCTCTGAAAAACTGTTTTTT
CSARDSSEKLFF
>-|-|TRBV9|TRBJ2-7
TGTGCCAGCAGTTCCCCCGGATTCCACGAGCAGTACTTC
CASSSPGFHEQYF
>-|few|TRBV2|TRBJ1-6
TGTGCCAGCAGCCCCCGGTGGGAAACCAATTCACCCCTCCACTTT
CASSPRWETNSPLHF
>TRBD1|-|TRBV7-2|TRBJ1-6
TGTGCCAGCAGCACCCAGGGGGGAACCCCACCCCTCCACTTT
CASSTQGGTPPLHF
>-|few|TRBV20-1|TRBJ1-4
TGCAGTGCTAGGGCTACGGCTAATGAAAAACTGTTTTTT
CSARATANEKLFF
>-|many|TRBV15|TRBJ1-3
TGTGCCACCCGGTCGGGGATCTCTGGAAACACCATATATTTT
CATRSGISGNTIYF
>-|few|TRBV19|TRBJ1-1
TGTGCCAGCAGCCTGACTGAGATGAACACTGAAGCTTTCTTT
CASSLTEMNTEAFF
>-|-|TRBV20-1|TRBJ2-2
TGCAGTGCTAGAGGGCTCTCGAACACCGGGGAGCTGTTTTTT
CSARGLSNTGELFF
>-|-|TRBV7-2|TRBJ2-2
TGTGCCAGCAGCCCTTACAACACCGGGGAGCTGTTTTTT
CASSPYNTGELFF
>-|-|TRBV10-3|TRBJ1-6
TGTGCCATCAGTGGAAGGATGAATTCACCCCTCCACTTT
CAISGRMNSPLHF
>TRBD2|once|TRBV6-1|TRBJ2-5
TGTGCCAGTACCAACGGCGGACTAGCGGCCCAAGAGACCCAGTACTTC
CASTNGGLAAQETQYF
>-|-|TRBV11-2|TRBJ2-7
TGTGCCAGCAGCTCGTCGTACGGACTTTCCTACGAGCAGTACTTC
CASSSSYGLSYEQYF
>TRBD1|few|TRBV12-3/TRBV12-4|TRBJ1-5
TGTGCCAGCAGTCCCGGGACAGGGTTATATCGGGGTCAGCCCCAGCATTTT
CASSPGTGLYRGQPQHF
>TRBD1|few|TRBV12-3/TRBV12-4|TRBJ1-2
TGTGCCAGCAGTTCGGACAGGGCCCCTTCCTATGGCTACACCTTC
CASSSDRAPSYGYTF
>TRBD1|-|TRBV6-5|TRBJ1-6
TGTGCCAGCAGAAGGACAGGGAATCCTAATTCACCCCTCCACTTT
CASRRTGNPNSPLHF
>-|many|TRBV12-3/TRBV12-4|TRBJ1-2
TGTGCCAGCAGCCTGACCGCAAACTATGGCTACACCTTC
CASSLTANYGYTF
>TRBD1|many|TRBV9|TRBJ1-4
TGTGCCAGCAGCGTGGGACAGGTTGGTGAAAAACTGTTTTTT
CASSVGQVGEKLFF
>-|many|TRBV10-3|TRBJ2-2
TGTGCCATCAGTGGCGGAGTAAACACCGGGGAGCTGTTTTTT
CAISGGVNTGELFF